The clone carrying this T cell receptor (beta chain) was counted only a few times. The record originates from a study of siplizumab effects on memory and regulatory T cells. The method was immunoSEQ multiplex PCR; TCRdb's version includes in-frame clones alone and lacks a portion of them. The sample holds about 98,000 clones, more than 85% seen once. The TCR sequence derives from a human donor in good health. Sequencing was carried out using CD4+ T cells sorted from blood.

CDR3 DNA sequence: TGTGCCAGCAGCCCTCGCCTGACTAGCGGGAGTGGGGTTATAAACTACAATGAGCAGTTCTTC. Translating gives CASSPRLTSGSGVINYNEQFF. The rearrangement links TRBV14 to TRBJ2-1; 12 bases line up with TRBD2. There are 21 residues in the CDR3. V was clipped by 4 bases and J by 3 bases; unmatched bases: 19. Germline-derived CDR1 and CDR2 are SGHDN and FVKESK.